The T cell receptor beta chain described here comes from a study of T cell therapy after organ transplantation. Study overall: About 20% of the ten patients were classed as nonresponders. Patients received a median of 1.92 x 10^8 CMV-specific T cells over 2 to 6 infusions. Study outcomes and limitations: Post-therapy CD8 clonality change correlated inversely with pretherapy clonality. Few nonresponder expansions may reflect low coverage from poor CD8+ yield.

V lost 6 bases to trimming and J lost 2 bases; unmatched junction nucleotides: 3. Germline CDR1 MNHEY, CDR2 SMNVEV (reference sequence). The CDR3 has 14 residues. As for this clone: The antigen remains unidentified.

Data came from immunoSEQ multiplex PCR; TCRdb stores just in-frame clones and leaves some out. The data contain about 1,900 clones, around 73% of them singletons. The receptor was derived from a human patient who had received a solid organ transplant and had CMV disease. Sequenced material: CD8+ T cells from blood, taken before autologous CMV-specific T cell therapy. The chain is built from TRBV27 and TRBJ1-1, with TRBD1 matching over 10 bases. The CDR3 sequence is CASSRQGANTEAFF. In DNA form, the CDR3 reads TGTGCCAGCAGCCGACAGGGGGCTAACACTGAAGCTTTCTTT.